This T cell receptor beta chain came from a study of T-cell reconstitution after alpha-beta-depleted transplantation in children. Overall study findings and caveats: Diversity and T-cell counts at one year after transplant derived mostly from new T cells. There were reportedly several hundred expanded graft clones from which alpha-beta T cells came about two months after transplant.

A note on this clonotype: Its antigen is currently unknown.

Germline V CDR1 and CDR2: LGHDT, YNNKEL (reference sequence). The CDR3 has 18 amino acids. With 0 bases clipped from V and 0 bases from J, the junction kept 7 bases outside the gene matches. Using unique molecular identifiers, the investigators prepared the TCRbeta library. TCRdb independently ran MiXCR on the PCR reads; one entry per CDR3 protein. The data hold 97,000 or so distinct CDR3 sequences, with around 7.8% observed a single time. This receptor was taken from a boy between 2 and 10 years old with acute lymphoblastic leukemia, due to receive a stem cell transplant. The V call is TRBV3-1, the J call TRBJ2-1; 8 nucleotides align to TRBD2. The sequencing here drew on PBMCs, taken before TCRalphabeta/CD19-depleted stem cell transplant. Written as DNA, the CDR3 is TGTGCCAGCAGCCAAGAAGGCGGCGGGGGGTCCTCCTACAATGAGCAGTTCTTC. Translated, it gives CASSQEGGGGSSYNEQFF.